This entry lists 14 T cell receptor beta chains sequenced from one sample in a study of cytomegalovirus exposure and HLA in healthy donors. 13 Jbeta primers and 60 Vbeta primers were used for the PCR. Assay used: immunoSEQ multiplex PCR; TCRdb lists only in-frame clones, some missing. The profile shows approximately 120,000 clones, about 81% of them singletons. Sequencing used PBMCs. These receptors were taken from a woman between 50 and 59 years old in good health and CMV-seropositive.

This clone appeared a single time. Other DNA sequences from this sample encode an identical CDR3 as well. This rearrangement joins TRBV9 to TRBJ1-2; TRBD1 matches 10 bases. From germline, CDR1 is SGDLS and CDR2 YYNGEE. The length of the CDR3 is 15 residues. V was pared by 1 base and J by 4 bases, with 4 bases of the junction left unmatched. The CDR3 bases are TGTGCCAGCAGCGTAACCGGGACAGGGGTCTATGGCTACACCTTC. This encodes CASSVTGTGVYGYTF.

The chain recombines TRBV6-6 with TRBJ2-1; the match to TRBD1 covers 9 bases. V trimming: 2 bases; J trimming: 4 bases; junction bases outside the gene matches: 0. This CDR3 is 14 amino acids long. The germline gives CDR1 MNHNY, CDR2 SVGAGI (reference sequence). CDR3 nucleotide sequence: TGTGCCAGCAGTTACGGGACAGGGTACAATGAGCAGTTCTTC. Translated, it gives CASSYGTGYNEQFF.

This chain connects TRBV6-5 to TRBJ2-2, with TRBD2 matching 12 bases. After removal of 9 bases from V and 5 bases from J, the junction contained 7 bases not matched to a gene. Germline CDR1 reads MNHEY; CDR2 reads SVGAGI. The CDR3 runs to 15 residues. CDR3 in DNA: TGTGCCAGTTCTAGCGGGAGGGGGTTAACCGGGGAGCTGTTTTTT. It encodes CASSSGRGLTGELFF.

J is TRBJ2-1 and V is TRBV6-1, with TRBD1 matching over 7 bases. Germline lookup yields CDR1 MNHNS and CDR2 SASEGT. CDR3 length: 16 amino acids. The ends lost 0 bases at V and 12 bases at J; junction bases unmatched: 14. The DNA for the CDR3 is TGTGCCAGCAGTGAAGCCAGGGCGGCCGCCCCAGGGGGGCAGTTCTTC. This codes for CASSEARAAAPGGQFF.

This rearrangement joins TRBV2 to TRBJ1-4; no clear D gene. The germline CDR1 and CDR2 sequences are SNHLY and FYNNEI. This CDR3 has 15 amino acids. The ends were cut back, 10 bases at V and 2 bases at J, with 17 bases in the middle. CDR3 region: CANSKATATNEKLFF. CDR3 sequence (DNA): TGTGCCAACTCTAAAGCGACGGCGACTAATGAAAAACTGTTTTTT.

CDR3 sequence (DNA): TGTGCCAGCAGTTTAGCAGGGGTACCAACTGAAGCTTTCTTT. It codes for CASSLAGVPTEAFF. The V and J genes are TRBV28 and TRBJ1-1; a possible D gene is TRBD1 (6 bases). Germline V gene data show CDR1 as MDHEN and CDR2 as SYDVKM. The germline V and J ends were trimmed by 2 bases and 5 bases, with 12 bases remaining between them. The CDR3 sequence is 14 residues long.

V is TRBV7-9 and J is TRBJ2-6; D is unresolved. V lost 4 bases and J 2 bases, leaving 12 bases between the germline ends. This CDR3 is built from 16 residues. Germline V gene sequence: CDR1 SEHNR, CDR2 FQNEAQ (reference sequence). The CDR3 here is CASSSITAPGANVLTF. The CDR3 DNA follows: TGTGCCAGCAGCTCTATCACAGCTCCTGGGGCCAACGTCCTGACTTTC.

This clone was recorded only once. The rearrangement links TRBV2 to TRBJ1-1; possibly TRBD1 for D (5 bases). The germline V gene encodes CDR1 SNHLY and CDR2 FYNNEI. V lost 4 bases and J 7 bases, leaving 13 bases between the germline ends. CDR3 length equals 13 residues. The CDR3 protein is CASSARGRGEAFF. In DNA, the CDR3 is TGTGCCAGCAGTGCAAGGGGAAGGGGTGAAGCTTTCTTT. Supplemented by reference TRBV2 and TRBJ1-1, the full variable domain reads EPEVTQTPSHQVTQMGQEVILRCVPISNHLYFYWYRQILGQKVEFLVSFYNNEISEKSEIFDDQFSVERPDGSNFTLKIRSTKLEDSAMYFCASSARGRGEAFFGQGTRLTVV.

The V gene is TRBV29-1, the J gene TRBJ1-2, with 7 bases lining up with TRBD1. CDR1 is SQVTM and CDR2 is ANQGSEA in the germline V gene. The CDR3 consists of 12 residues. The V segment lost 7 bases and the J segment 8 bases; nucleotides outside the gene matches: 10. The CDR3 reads CSAEGQGGGYTF. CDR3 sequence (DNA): TGCAGCGCGGAGGGCCAGGGGGGAGGCTACACCTTC. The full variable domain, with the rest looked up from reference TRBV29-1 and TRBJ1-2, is SAVISQKPSRDICQRGTSLTIQCQVDSQVTMMFWYRQQPGQSLTLIATANQGSEATYESGFVIDKFPISRPNLTFSTLTVSNMSPEDSSIYLCSAEGQGGGYTFGSGTRLTVV.

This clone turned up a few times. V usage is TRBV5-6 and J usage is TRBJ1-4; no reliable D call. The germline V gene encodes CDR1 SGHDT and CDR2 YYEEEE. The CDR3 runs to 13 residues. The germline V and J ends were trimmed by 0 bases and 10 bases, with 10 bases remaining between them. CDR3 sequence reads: CASSLDPSGKLFF. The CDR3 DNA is TGTGCCAGCAGCTTGGATCCTTCGGGAAAACTGTTTTTT.

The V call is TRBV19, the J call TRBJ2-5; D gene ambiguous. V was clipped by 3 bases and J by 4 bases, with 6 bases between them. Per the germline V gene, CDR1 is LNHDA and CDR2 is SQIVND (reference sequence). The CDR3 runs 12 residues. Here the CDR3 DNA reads TGTGCCAGTAGTATCCTATCAGAGACCCAGTACTTC. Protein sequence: CASSILSETQYF.

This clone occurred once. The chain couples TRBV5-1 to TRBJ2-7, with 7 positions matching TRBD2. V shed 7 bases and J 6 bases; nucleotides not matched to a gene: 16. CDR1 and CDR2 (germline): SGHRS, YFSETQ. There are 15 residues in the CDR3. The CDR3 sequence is CASGNGVMREGEQYF. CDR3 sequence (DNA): TGCGCCAGCGGCAATGGGGTTATGAGGGAGGGCGAGCAGTACTTC.

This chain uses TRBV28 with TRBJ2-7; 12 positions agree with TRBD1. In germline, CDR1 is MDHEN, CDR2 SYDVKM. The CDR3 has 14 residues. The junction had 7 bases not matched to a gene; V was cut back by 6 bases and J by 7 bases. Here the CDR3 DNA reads TGTGCCAGCAGCACCGGGACAGGGGGCTGGGAGCAGTACTTC. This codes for CASSTGTGGWEQYF.

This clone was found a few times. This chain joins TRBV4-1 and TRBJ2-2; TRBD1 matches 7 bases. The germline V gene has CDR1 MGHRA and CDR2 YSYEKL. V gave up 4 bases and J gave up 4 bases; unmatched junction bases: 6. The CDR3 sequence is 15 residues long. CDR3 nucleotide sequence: TGCGCCAGCAGCCGTCAGGGACAGTTCACCGGGGAGCTGTTTTTT. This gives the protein CASSRQGQFTGELFF.